Each of the 29 T cell receptor beta chains below was sequenced from the same sample in a study of T cell changes during pregnancy in multiple sclerosis. Only in-frame clones appear in the TCRdb table, and some are missing; sequencing was by immunoSEQ multiplex PCR. This table has tens of thousands of clones, about 92% appearing once. Sequencing used peripheral blood, obtained in the first trimester of pregnancy. Receptors originate from a female donor with multiple sclerosis, enrolled in a pregnancy study.

CDR3 bases: TGTGCCAGCAGCCGGGAAGGGACAGGGCTCTATGGCTACACCTTC. It yields the protein CASSREGTGLYGYTF. The chain has TRBV11-1 and TRBJ1-2; 9 nucleotides agree with TRBD1. The CDR3 is made up of 15 amino acids. The germline V gene encodes CDR1 SGHAT and CDR2 FQDESV (reference sequence). V shed 5 bases and J 4 bases; nucleotides not matched to a gene: 8.

V gene TRBV6-5 combines with J gene TRBJ2-1; D might be TRBD2 (5 bases). Germline CDR1 MNHEY, CDR2 SVGAGI. The CDR3 has 16 residues. The germline V and J ends were trimmed by 0 bases and 4 bases, with 13 bases remaining between them. This chain's CDR3 is CASSYSTSPSYNEQFF. CDR3 nucleotide sequence: TGTGCCAGCAGTTACTCTACTAGTCCTTCGTACAATGAGCAGTTCTTC.

The CDR3: CASSVAQLAGHYNEQFF. The CDR3 DNA sequence: TGTGCCAGCAGCGTAGCCCAACTAGCGGGGCACTACAATGAGCAGTTCTTC. The chain joins TRBV9 to TRBJ2-1; 10 bases agree with TRBD2. Germline V lookup: CDR1 SGDLS, CDR2 YYNGEE. The CDR3 is 17 residues long. V shed 0 bases, J shed 3 bases, and the junction held 6 bases outside the gene matches.

Only one count was recorded for this clone. The chain links TRBV19 to TRBJ2-2; 8 bases fit TRBD1. The CDR3 sequence is 15 residues long. V shed 5 bases and J 4 bases; nucleotides not matched to a gene: 6. Germline CDR1 reads LNHDA; CDR2 reads SQIVND (reference sequence). CDR3 sequence: CASSGYRGSTGELFF. CDR3 in DNA: TGTGCCAGTAGTGGATACAGGGGGTCCACCGGGGAGCTGTTTTTT.

The chain joins TRBV7-6 to TRBJ2-7, with TRBD1 as a possible D gene (6 bases). The CDR3 length is 15 residues. V gave up 2 bases and J gave up 6 bases, with 17 bases separating them. Germline V lookup: CDR1 SGHVS, CDR2 FNYEAQ. The CDR3 loop is CASSLIVPQGGEQYF. The DNA of the CDR3 is TGTGCCAGCAGCTTAATTGTGCCACAGGGTGGCGAGCAGTACTTC.

The CDR3 coding sequence is TGTGCCAGCAGCGTAGGGGGCACCGCGTACGAGCAGTACTTC. This codes for CASSVGGTAYEQYF. The rearrangement joins TRBV9 to TRBJ2-7; maybe TRBD1 (5 bases). This CDR3 spans 14 amino acids. Germline CDR1 and CDR2: SGDLS and YYNGEE. With 0 bases removed from V and 4 bases from J, the gap between germline ends came to 11 bases.

The chain uses TRBV6-5 and TRBJ1-2, with 8 nucleotides matching TRBD1. Trimming removed 5 bases from V and 8 bases from J; junction bases left unmatched: 7. The germline V gene encodes CDR1 MNHEY and CDR2 SVGAGI. CDR3 length: 13 residues. CDR3 in DNA: TGTGCCAGCAGTGGCCTGACAGGGGAAGGCTACACCTTC. Amino acids: CASSGLTGEGYTF.

J is TRBJ2-5 and V is TRBV11-1; D might be TRBD1 (6 bases). This CDR3 is built from 15 residues. CDR1 and CDR2 (germline): SGHAT, FQDESV (reference sequence). V dropped 5 bases and J dropped 5 bases, with 18 bases sitting between them. The CDR3 DNA reads as TGTGCCAGCAGCGGTCACAGGGTTGGTATCGAGACCCAGTACTTC. Translated, it gives CASSGHRVGIETQYF.

On this clone itself: A much larger clone differs from this one at a single base, so this may be a read error. The chain links TRBV6-4 to TRBJ2-2, with 7 nucleotides matching TRBD1. The J segment lost 3 bases and the V segment lost 6 bases, leaving 4 bases of the junction unmatched. This CDR3 region has 14 residues. Germline V gene data show CDR1 as MRHNA and CDR2 as SNTAGT. The chain's CDR3 is CASRGDRDTGELFF. The DNA for the CDR3 is TGTGCCAGCAGGGGAGACAGGGACACCGGGGAGCTGTTTTTT.

This chain links TRBV6-6 with TRBJ2-7; 9 nucleotides match TRBD1. Germline V gene lookup returns CDR1 MNHNY and CDR2 SVGAGI (reference sequence). CDR3 length: 15 residues. After removal of 6 bases from V and 5 bases from J, the junction contained 11 bases not matched to a gene. This CDR3 is CASSPEGQGSNEQYF. The CDR3 nucleotides read TGTGCCAGCAGCCCTGAGGGACAGGGATCCAACGAGCAGTACTTC.

The rearrangement uses TRBV27 and TRBJ1-2, with 7 bases that match TRBD1. The germline V gene has CDR1 MNHEY and CDR2 SMNVEV (reference sequence). V gave up 4 bases and J gave up 4 bases; unmatched junction bases: 15. The CDR3 length is 17 residues. DNA for the CDR3: TGTGCCAGCAGTTCAGGGGGTGGGAGTCAGCAAATCTATGGCTACACCTTC. Amino acid sequence: CASSSGGGSQQIYGYTF.

The chain employs TRBV7-3 and TRBJ2-1, with D perhaps TRBD2 (5 bases). V lost 5 bases and J 12 bases, leaving 14 bases between the germline ends. Germline assignment: CDR1 SGHTA and CDR2 FQGTGA. The CDR3 has 12 residues. Written as DNA, the CDR3 is TGTGCCAGCAGCGAGGGCGGTCGAGGGCAGTTCTTC. Translating it yields CASSEGGRGQFF.

The CDR3 is CASRIYAGLDEKLFF. The CDR3, as DNA: TGTGCCAGCAGGATCTACGCAGGGTTGGATGAAAAACTGTTTTTT. The chain has TRBV7-2 and TRBJ1-4; D might be TRBD1 (5 bases). Germline V gene sequence: CDR1 SGHTA, CDR2 FQGNSA. This CDR3 region has 15 residues. V lost 6 bases and J lost 6, with 17 bases in between.

Remarks on this clone: At one end, the junction sequence differs from germline, possibly due to a read error. CDR3 sequence reads: CASSYSSRLPKVSSF. As DNA, the CDR3 is TGTGCCAGCAGCTACTCGAGCCGACTTCCCAAGGTTTCGTCCTTC. The chain combines TRBV7-3 with TRBJ1-2, with no clear D. The CDR3 has 15 amino acids. Germline CDR1 SGHTA, CDR2 FQGTGA.

About this clone itself: A junction end diverges from the germline sequence, so it may reflect a read error. V gene TRBV25-1 combines with J gene TRBJ2-7, with TRBD2 matching over 8 bases. The germline CDR1 and CDR2 sequences are MGHDK and SYGVNS. The CDR3 sequence is 15 residues long. The CDR3 loop reads CASSESGGRTYEQYF. The CDR3 DNA follows: TGTGCCAGCAGCGAATCGGGGGGGCGAACCTACGAGCAGTACTTC.

The chain links TRBV7-6 to TRBJ2-1; the D is unclear. The CDR3 consists of 13 residues. V lost 1 base to trimming and J lost 7 bases, with 8 bases between them. CDR1 and CDR2 (germline): SGHVS, FNYEAQ. The CDR3 nucleotides read TGTGCCAGCAGCTTAGGAGATGCAAATGAGCAGTTCTTC. This encodes CASSLGDANEQFF.

This chain uses TRBV6-6 with TRBJ1-2; 9 bases align to TRBD1. Germline CDR1 is MNHNY and CDR2 is SVGAGI (reference sequence). The CDR3 totals 14 residues. Unmatched junction bases numbered 8, after V lost 5 bases and J lost 7 bases. The CDR3 loop reads CASSPTGGYGGYTF. The CDR3 DNA reads TGTGCCAGCAGTCCGACAGGGGGATACGGTGGCTACACCTTC.

The rearrangement uses TRBV2 and TRBJ1-5; 9 positions match TRBD1. The ends lost 2 bases at V and 3 bases at J; junction bases unmatched: 2. The germline V gene encodes CDR1 SNHLY and CDR2 FYNNEI. The CDR3 contains 15 residues. CDR3 protein: CASSERTGVNQPQHF. CDR3 coding DNA: TGTGCCAGCAGTGAAAGGACAGGGGTCAATCAGCCCCAGCATTTT.

This chain links TRBV18 with TRBJ2-7; TRBD1 might be the D (6 bases). CDR1 is KGHSH and CDR2 is LQKENI in the germline V gene. V lost 6 bases and J lost 6, with 21 bases in between. The CDR3 is made up of 15 amino acids. CDR3 sequence: CASSLKSWGLSEQYF. CDR3 DNA: TGTGCCAGCTCCCTTAAGTCGTGGGGGCTAAGCGAGCAGTACTTC.

This clone was found once. The genes are TRBV7-2 and TRBJ2-3, with 7 bases that match TRBD2. This CDR3 has 15 residues. Unmatched junction bases numbered 11, after V lost 5 bases and J lost 6 bases. Germline loops: CDR1 SGHTA, CDR2 FQGNSA. The CDR3 protein is CASSTSGLSLDTQYF. The CDR3, as DNA: TGTGCCAGCAGCACATCGGGACTATCCCTTGATACGCAGTATTTT.

The chain employs TRBV21-1 and TRBJ1-6; TRBD1 is taken as the D call from the table, unchecked against the DNA. TRBV21-1 is classified as a pseudogene. The CDR3 runs to 14 residues. Here the CDR3 reads CASSARQVNSPLHF. The CDR3 DNA sequence: TGTGCCAGCAGCGCCCGACAGGTTAATTCACCCCTCCACTTT.

This clone was detected only once. The chain has TRBV6-6 and TRBJ1-1, with a possible D match to TRBD1 (6 bases). This CDR3 has 13 residues. The V end was cut by 6 bases, the J end by 0 bases, with 8 bases between. Per the germline V gene, CDR1 is MNHNY and CDR2 is SVGAGI (reference sequence). CDR3 amino acids: CASRGTMNTEAFF. Here the CDR3 DNA reads TGTGCCAGCAGGGGGACAATGAACACTGAAGCTTTCTTT.

This sequence joins TRBV14 and TRBJ1-2, with a weak D call TRBD1 (5 bases). Trimming pared 3 bases from V and 1 base from J, leaving 12 bases between. CDR3 length: 15 amino acids. Per germline, CDR1 SGHDN and CDR2 FVKESK. Here the CDR3 reads CASSHLSGVNYGYTF. The CDR3 nucleotides are TGTGCCAGCAGCCATCTCTCGGGGGTTAACTATGGCTACACCTTC.

The chain has TRBV21-1 and TRBJ2-2; the tabulated D call, TRBD2, remains unverified against the DNA. TRBV21-1 corresponds to a pseudogene. The CDR3 has 17 amino acids. Written as DNA, the CDR3 is TGTGCCAGCAGCAAAGCCGAGGGAAAGCTTAACACCGGGGAGCTGTTTTTT. It encodes CASSKAEGKLNTGELFF.

In this sample, this clone turned up once. The chain employs TRBV19 and TRBJ1-2, with 9 positions matching TRBD1. Germline CDR1 reads LNHDA; CDR2 reads SQIVND (reference sequence). This CDR3 contains 15 residues. J was trimmed by 7 bases and V by 1 base; bases with no gene match: 7. CDR3 protein: CASSIGGTGKVGYTF. The CDR3 nucleotides are TGTGCCAGTAGTATAGGAGGGACAGGGAAAGTTGGCTACACCTTC.

CDR3 protein: CASSLGQWGTEAFF. CDR3 bases: TGTGCCAGCAGTCTGGGACAGTGGGGGACTGAAGCTTTCTTT. J is TRBJ1-1 and V is TRBV7-9; 7 nucleotides align to TRBD1. With 6 bases clipped from V and 5 bases from J, the junction kept 9 bases outside the gene matches. Germline V gene data show CDR1 as SEHNR and CDR2 as FQNEAQ (reference sequence). This CDR3 contains 14 residues.

The genes are TRBV25-1 and TRBJ1-1; no firm D call. This CDR3 spans 14 amino acids. Germline-derived CDR1 and CDR2 are MGHDK and SYGVNS. V shed 5 bases and J shed 4 bases, with 14 bases lying between them. The CDR3 nucleotides are TGTGCCAGCAGTACACCGGGGTGGGGCACTGAAGCTTTCTTT. It translates to CASSTPGWGTEAFF.

The genes are TRBV5-6 and TRBJ1-6; tentative D call: TRBD1 (5 bases). This CDR3 comprises 17 residues. Germline V lookup: CDR1 SGHDT, CDR2 YYEEEE. V was clipped by 0 bases and J by 5 bases, with 15 bases between them. Here the CDR3 reads CASSLALGQGNNSPLHF. For the CDR3, the DNA is TGTGCCAGCAGCTTGGCCCTCGGGCAGGGAAATAATTCACCCCTCCACTTT.

The chain has TRBV11-2 and TRBJ1-1, with a tentative D call TRBD1 (5 bases). The V gene lost 1 base and the J gene lost 4 bases, with 10 bases spanning the gap. The CDR3 loop spans 14 amino acids. Germline V gene sequence: CDR1 SGHAT, CDR2 FQNNGV. CDR3 loop: CASSLGTGVTEAFF. CDR3 in DNA: TGTGCCAGCAGCTTAGGGACGGGGGTCACTGAAGCTTTCTTT.